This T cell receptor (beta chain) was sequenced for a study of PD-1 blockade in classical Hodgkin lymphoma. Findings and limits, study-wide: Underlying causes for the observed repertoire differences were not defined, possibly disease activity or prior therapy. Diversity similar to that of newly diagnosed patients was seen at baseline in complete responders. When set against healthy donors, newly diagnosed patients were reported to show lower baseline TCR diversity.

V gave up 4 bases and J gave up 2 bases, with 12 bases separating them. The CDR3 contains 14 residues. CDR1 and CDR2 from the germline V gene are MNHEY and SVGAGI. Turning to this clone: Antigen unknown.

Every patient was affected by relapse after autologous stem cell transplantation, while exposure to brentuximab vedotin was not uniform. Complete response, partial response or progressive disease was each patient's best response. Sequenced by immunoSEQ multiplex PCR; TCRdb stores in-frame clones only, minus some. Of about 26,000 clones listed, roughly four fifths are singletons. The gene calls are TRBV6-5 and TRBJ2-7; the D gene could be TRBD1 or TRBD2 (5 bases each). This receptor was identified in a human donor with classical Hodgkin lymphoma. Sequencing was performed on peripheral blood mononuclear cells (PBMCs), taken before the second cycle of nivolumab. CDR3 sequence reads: CASSLNGATYEQYF. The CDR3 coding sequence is TGTGCCAGCAGTTTGAACGGGGCTACCTACGAGCAGTACTTC.